These 30 T cell receptor beta chains originate from one sample sequenced in a study of a mutant IDH1 vaccine in newly diagnosed glioma. Antigens of these TCRs are unknown. Measured with immunoSEQ multiplex PCR; TCRdb has only the in-frame clones, and not every one. The top ten hold about 2.3% of the sample, which has about 45,000 clones, around 92% seen once. This sample's time point: week 35, safety follow-up. What each vaccine dose contained was 300 ug of mutant IDH1 20-mer peptide, accompanied by topical imiquimod. This specimen consisted of PBMCs, obtained from a glioma patient whose treatment included an IDH1 peptide vaccine. These receptors all come from a man aged 50-60 years with glioma.

The V call is TRBV25-1, the J call TRBJ1-2; D not certain. Trimming removed 7 bases at V and 0 bases at J, with 6 bases between. The CDR3 sequence is 12 residues long. CDR1 and CDR2 (germline): MGHDK, SYGVNS. The CDR3 coding sequence is TGTGCCAGCAAAGATACTAACTATGGCTACACCTTC. Residues: CASKDTNYGYTF.

V usage is TRBV5-1 and J usage is TRBJ2-7; unclear D gene. Looked up from germline, CDR1 is SGHRS and CDR2 is YFSETQ. Trimming pared 0 bases from V and 3 bases from J, leaving 13 bases between. CDR3 length: 15 amino acids. The CDR3 DNA follows: TGCGCCAGCAGCTTGGCAGGACGGGCTGGCTACGAGCAGTACTTC. Translating gives CASSLAGRAGYEQYF.

The chain links TRBV15 to TRBJ2-7, with 7 positions matching TRBD2. V gave up 1 base and J gave up 3 bases; unmatched junction bases: 6. The CDR3 sequence is 15 residues long. Per the germline V gene, CDR1 is LNHNV and CDR2 is YYDKDF (reference sequence). This CDR3 reads CATSRGQLASYEQYF. The CDR3 DNA reads as TGTGCCACCAGCAGAGGTCAACTAGCGAGCTACGAGCAGTACTTC.

V and J are TRBV9 and TRBJ2-3; TRBD1 or TRBD2 may be the D gene (6 bases each). The CDR3 is 14 residues long. V lost 2 bases, J lost 2 bases, and 9 bases lay in between. Germline V gene sequence: CDR1 SGDLS, CDR2 YYNGEE. The chain's CDR3 is CASSVGGHTDTQYF. The CDR3 DNA sequence: TGTGCCAGCAGCGTTGGGGGGCACACAGATACGCAGTATTTT.

The chain joins TRBV29-1 to TRBJ2-7; 8 nucleotides align to TRBD2. Per germline, CDR1 SQVTM and CDR2 ANQGSEA. The CDR3 spans 17 residues. V was pared by 1 base and J by 7 bases, with 18 bases of the junction left unmatched. DNA of the CDR3: TGCAGCGTTGAAGGCCGGGAGGGCGACAGGACCAGTCGGGAGCAGTACTTC. Its translation: CSVEGREGDRTSREQYF.

The genes are TRBV5-1 and TRBJ1-2, with a weak D call TRBD1 (6 bases). This CDR3 comprises 15 residues. Between the trimmed V and J ends, which lost 0 bases and 8 bases, there was a span of 17 bases. CDR1 and CDR2 (germline): SGHRS, YFSETQ. DNA for the CDR3: TGCGCCAGCAGCTTGGAGGGGGTTGATAGGGACGGCTACACCTTC. Its translation: CASSLEGVDRDGYTF.

The gene calls are TRBV4-1 and TRBJ2-7, with a tentative D call TRBD2 (5 bases). This CDR3 region has 12 residues. Trimming left V 0 bases short and J 9 bases short, with 9 bases between. Germline loops: CDR1 MGHRA, CDR2 YSYEKL. The CDR3 region has the DNA TGCGCCAGCAGCCAAGACCTAGCAGCGCAGTACTTC. Its protein is CASSQDLAAQYF.

CDR3 coding DNA: TGTGCCAGCAGCTATACGGTGCCTGGAAACACCATATATTTT. The encoded protein is CASSYTVPGNTIYF. The genes are TRBV7-8 and TRBJ1-3; the D is unclear. Germline CDR1 SGHVS, CDR2 FQNEAQ. The CDR3 has 14 amino acids. Trimming pared 4 bases from V and 2 bases from J, leaving 9 bases between. Filled out from reference TRBV7-8 and TRBJ1-3, the complete variable domain reads GAGVSQSPRYKVAKRGQDVALRCDPISGHVSLFWYQQALGQGPEFLTYFQNEAQLDKSGLPSDRFFAERPEGSVSTLKIQRTQQEDSAVYLCASSYTVPGNTIYFGEGSWLTVV.

This chain links TRBV6-5 with TRBJ2-1; D is perhaps TRBD1 (6 bases). Germline loops: CDR1 MNHEY, CDR2 SVGAGI. The CDR3 consists of 14 residues. V lost 6 bases and J 9 bases, leaving 18 bases between the germline ends. The CDR3 loop reads CASSIDTGSSEQFF. The CDR3 coding sequence is TGTGCCAGCAGCATTGACACAGGGTCAAGTGAGCAGTTCTTC.

This sequence joins TRBV19 and TRBJ2-4; D gene uncertain. Trimming took off 5 bases at V and 1 base at J, with 18 bases between the two ends. CDR1 is LNHDA and CDR2 is SQIVND in the germline V gene (reference sequence). This CDR3 region has 17 residues. The CDR3 coding sequence is TGTGCCAGTAGTTTTGGGTTTGTGCGGACGGCCAAAAACATTCAGTACTTC. It translates to CASSFGFVRTAKNIQYF.

The CDR3: CASSPDRYMNTEAFF. DNA of the CDR3: TGTGCCAGCTCACCGGACAGATACATGAACACTGAAGCTTTCTTT. The rearrangement uses TRBV18 and TRBJ1-1, with a weak D call TRBD1 (6 bases). The CDR3 totals 15 residues. Trimming took 3 bases from V and 0 from J, leaving 11 bases between them. CDR1 is KGHSH, CDR2 LQKENI, per germline.

The chain is built from TRBV11-2 and TRBJ1-5; D possibly corresponds to TRBD1 (5 bases). The germline V gene encodes CDR1 SGHAT and CDR2 FQNNGV. Trimming stripped 4 bases from V and 1 base from J, with 8 bases between. The CDR3 is made up of 14 amino acids. The CDR3 loop reads CASSYSGSNQPQHF. CDR3 in DNA: TGTGCCAGCAGCTACTCAGGGAGCAATCAGCCCCAGCATTTT.

CDR3 coding DNA: TGTGCCTGGAGTGTACTTCAGGGGGCATTTAATGAGCAGTTCTTC. Translating it yields CAWSVLQGAFNEQFF. J is TRBJ2-1 and V is TRBV30; TRBD1 aligns across 8 bases. Germline-derived CDR1 and CDR2 are GTSNPN and SVGIG (reference sequence). With 0 bases clipped from V and 7 bases from J, the junction kept 8 bases outside the gene matches. The length of the CDR3 is 15 residues.

The rearrangement links TRBV29-1 to TRBJ2-5, with TRBD2 matching 8 bases. The J call could be wrong; TRBJ2-7 is a better fit for the DNA end. The CDR3 is made up of 14 amino acids. The germline CDR1 and CDR2 sequences are SQVTM and ANQGSEA. CDR3 DNA: TGCAGCGTTGCTCCCGGGGGGGCCTTCCACGAGCAGTACTTC. Protein product: CSVAPGGAFHEQYF.

The V and J genes are TRBV11-2 and TRBJ2-7; 10 bases are a match to TRBD2. The CDR3 totals 15 residues. The J segment lost 4 bases and the V segment lost 1 base, leaving 4 bases of the junction unmatched. CDR1 and CDR2 (germline): SGHAT, FQNNGV. The CDR3 DNA reads TGTGCCAGCAGCTTAGTCAGCGGGGGGGAATACGAGCAGTACTTC. Its translation: CASSLVSGGEYEQYF.

V gene TRBV4-3 combines with J gene TRBJ2-3; D not resolved. The CDR3 has 16 amino acids. V lost 0 bases and J lost 2, with 12 bases in between. CDR1 is LGHNA and CDR2 is YSLEER in the germline V gene. The CDR3 DNA reads as TGCGCCAGCAGCCAAGATCGCCAGCGCAACACAGATACGCAGTATTTT. Encoded protein: CASSQDRQRNTDTQYF.

The chain couples TRBV15 to TRBJ1-4; the D gene is possibly TRBD1 (6 bases). With 3 bases removed from V and 8 bases from J, the gap between germline ends came to 16 bases. The CDR3 is made up of 15 amino acids. CDR1 is LNHNV and CDR2 is YYDKDF in the germline V gene (reference sequence). CDR3 coding DNA: TGTGCCACCAGCAGGGGAACAGGGCTGGTAGAAAAACTGTTTTTT. It translates to CATSRGTGLVEKLFF.

V usage is TRBV5-1 and J usage is TRBJ2-2; D is ambiguous. The length of the CDR3 is 15 residues. V dropped 2 bases and J dropped 0 bases, with 8 bases sitting between them. The germline gives CDR1 SGHRS, CDR2 YFSETQ. This chain's CDR3 is CASSFSSANTGELFF. CDR3 nucleotide sequence: TGCGCCAGCAGCTTCTCAAGCGCGAACACCGGGGAGCTGTTTTTT.

The V gene is TRBV30, the J gene TRBJ1-2, with TRBD1 matching 8 bases. The ends lost 0 bases at V and 4 bases at J; junction bases unmatched: 13. Looked up from germline, CDR1 is GTSNPN and CDR2 is SVGIG (reference sequence). CDR3 length equals 17 residues. CDR3 loop: CAWSVQDREWEAYGYTF. The CDR3 DNA sequence: TGTGCCTGGAGTGTTCAGGACAGGGAGTGGGAGGCCTATGGCTACACCTTC.

The chain carries TRBV7-9 and TRBJ1-5; D remains ambiguous. V lost 5 bases and J lost 0, with 8 bases in between. The CDR3 runs 14 residues. CDR1 and CDR2 from the germline V gene are SEHNR and FQNEAQ (reference sequence). For the CDR3, the DNA is TGTGCCAGCAGCCGCACTAATAGCAATCAGCCCCAGCATTTT. This codes for CASSRTNSNQPQHF.

The rearrangement uses TRBV4-1 and TRBJ2-7, with TRBD2 matching 9 bases. V was clipped by 3 bases and J by 4 bases; unmatched bases: 7. Germline CDR1 reads MGHRA; CDR2 reads YSYEKL. The CDR3 has 15 amino acids. As DNA, the CDR3 is TGCGCCAGCAGCCAGTCCAGCGGGAGGAGTTACGAGCAGTACTTC. Protein sequence: CASSQSSGRSYEQYF.

With respect to this clone: The junction departs from the called germline gene at one end, perhaps through a read error. The gene calls are TRBV7-7 and TRBJ2-5; D perhaps matches TRBD2 (6 bases). The CDR3 is 16 amino acids. Germline V gives CDR1 SSHAT, CDR2 FNYEAQ (reference sequence). The CDR3: CASSLGQEGRDVTQYF. DNA for the CDR3: TGTGCTAGCAGCTTAGGGCAGGAGGGACGGGACGTTACCCAGTACTTC.

The chain carries TRBV7-2 and TRBJ2-6; the D gene is possibly TRBD1 (6 bases). V lost 4 bases and J 0 bases, leaving 13 bases between the germline ends. The CDR3 consists of 17 residues. The germline CDR1 and CDR2 sequences are SGHTA and FQGNSA. CDR3 nucleotide sequence: TGTGCCAGCAGCTCGGCAGGGGCGTACTCTGGGGCCAACGTCCTGACTTTC. Its translation is CASSSAGAYSGANVLTF.

This chain uses TRBV7-9 with TRBJ2-7, with D perhaps TRBD1 or TRBD2 (5 bases each). CDR1 is SEHNR and CDR2 is FQNEAQ in the germline V gene (reference sequence). The V end was cut by 5 bases, the J end by 6 bases, with 17 bases between. This CDR3 spans 14 amino acids. CDR3 loop: CASSPTGRTGEQYF. CDR3 DNA sequence: TGTGCCAGCAGCCCGACGGGACGGACGGGCGAGCAGTACTTC. Supplemented by reference TRBV7-9 and TRBJ2-7, the full variable domain reads DTGVSQNPRHKITKRGQNVTFRCDPISEHNRLYWYRQTLGQGPEFLTYFQNEAQLEKSRLLSDRFSAERPKGSFSTLEIQRTEQGDSAMYLCASSPTGRTGEQYFGPGTRLTVT.

This clone was picked up one time. This sequence joins TRBV10-3 and TRBJ1-1, with a tentative D call TRBD1 (6 bases). Germline V gives CDR1 ENHRY, CDR2 SYGVKD. V shed 2 bases and J shed 1 base, with 29 bases lying between them. CDR3 length: 21 amino acids. The CDR3 DNA follows: TGTGCCATCAGTGAGCGCCCCACGACGGGGGGCGAGTTCGTCGGGAACACTGAAGCTTTCTTT. As protein: CAISERPTTGGEFVGNTEAFF.

The rearrangement joins TRBV5-1 to TRBJ2-3; TRBD2 aligns across 13 bases. The ends lost 6 bases at V and 5 bases at J; junction bases unmatched: 6. Looked up from germline, CDR1 is SGHRS and CDR2 is YFSETQ. CDR3 size: 15 residues. CDR3 amino acids: CASNKLAGGLDTQYF. CDR3 bases: TGCGCCAGCAACAAACTAGCGGGAGGGTTAGATACGCAGTATTTT. The entire variable domain, with the rest obtained from reference TRBV5-1 and TRBJ2-3, is as follows: KAGVTQTPRYLIKTRGQQVTLSCSPISGHRSVSWYQQTPGQGLQFLFEYFSETQRNKGNFPGRFSGRQFSNSRSEMNVSTLELGDSALYLCASNKLAGGLDTQYFGPGTRLTVL.

V is TRBV19 and J is TRBJ1-5; no definite D call. Deletions cut 6 bases from V and 0 bases from J, with 3 bases between. CDR1 and CDR2 from the germline V gene are LNHDA and SQIVND (reference sequence). This CDR3 comprises 12 residues. Here the CDR3 reads CASSLSNQPQHF. As DNA, the CDR3 is TGTGCCAGTAGCCTTAGCAATCAGCCCCAGCATTTT.

The chain recombines TRBV19 with TRBJ1-2; no clear D gene. With 6 bases removed from V and 4 bases from J, the gap between germline ends came to 12 bases. This CDR3 contains 13 residues. Germline CDR1 and CDR2: LNHDA and SQIVND (reference sequence). CDR3 protein: CASSPNVGYGYTF. In DNA, the CDR3 is TGTGCCAGTAGCCCTAATGTAGGCTATGGCTACACCTTC.

J is TRBJ2-2 and V is TRBV6-5, with TRBD1 as a possible D gene (5 bases). Germline V lookup: CDR1 MNHEY, CDR2 SVGAGI. CDR3 length: 14 residues. V dropped 2 bases and J dropped 5 bases, with 9 bases sitting between them. CDR3 in amino acids: CASSYRRQTGELFF. For the CDR3, the DNA is TGTGCCAGCAGTTACCGGCGACAGACCGGGGAGCTGTTTTTT.

V usage is TRBV5-1 and J usage is TRBJ2-6, with 8 nucleotides matching TRBD1. The CDR3 runs 19 residues. Germline assignment: CDR1 SGHRS and CDR2 YFSETQ. The trim removed 5 bases at V and 3 bases at J, leaving 16 bases unmatched. CDR3 residues: CASSPGPNRGWGGANVLTF. The CDR3 DNA reads TGCGCCAGCAGTCCAGGACCCAACAGGGGGTGGGGTGGGGCCAACGTCCTGACTTTC.